There are a few counts of the clone carrying this TCR beta chain. The antigen is not known. The sample belongs to a study of post-analysis software for immune sequencing data. CDR1 is SGHRS and CDR2 is YFSETQ in the germline V gene. V was pared by 3 bases and J by 4 bases, with 23 bases between. The CDR3 is made up of 18 amino acids. General study results and limits: Controls had lower frequencies than patients of a handful of TRBV segments, which included TRBV5-6, TRBV5-1 and TRBV20-1.

Unique molecular identifiers featured in each of the TCR beta cDNA libraries. TCRdb recomputed calls from the PCR reads with MiXCR, one row per CDR3 protein. The sample lists hundreds of thousands of distinct CDR3 sequences, around 27% occurring once. The genes are TRBV5-1 and TRBJ2-1, with D possibly TRBD2 on 6 matching bases. The sample was blood. This TCR derives from a girl under 18 with multiple sclerosis. The CDR3 sequence is CASSWGLSRARSYNEQFF. The CDR3 bases are TGCGCCAGCAGCTGGGGACTTAGCCGGGCTAGGTCGTACAATGAGCAGTTCTTC.